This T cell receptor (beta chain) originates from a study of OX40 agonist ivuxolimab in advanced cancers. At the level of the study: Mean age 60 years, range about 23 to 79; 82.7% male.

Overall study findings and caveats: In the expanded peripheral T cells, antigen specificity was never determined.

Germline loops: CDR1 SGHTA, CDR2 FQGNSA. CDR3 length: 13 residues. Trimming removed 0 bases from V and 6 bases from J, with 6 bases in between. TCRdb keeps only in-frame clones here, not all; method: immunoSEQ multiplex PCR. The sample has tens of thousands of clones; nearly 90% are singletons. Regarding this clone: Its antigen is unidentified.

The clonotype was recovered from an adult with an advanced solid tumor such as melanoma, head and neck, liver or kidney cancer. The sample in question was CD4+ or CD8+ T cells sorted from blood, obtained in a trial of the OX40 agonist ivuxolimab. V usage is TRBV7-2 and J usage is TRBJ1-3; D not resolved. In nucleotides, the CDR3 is TGTGCCAGCAGCTTAGCTACGCAAAACACCATATATTTT. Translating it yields CASSLATQNTIYF.